This T cell receptor beta chain was sequenced for a study of T cell repertoires in cytomegalovirus infection. MiXCR, run by TCRdb on the reads, gives a single entry per CDR3 protein. The sample lists tens of thousands of distinct CDR3 sequences, about 29% occurring once. Germline CDR1 SNHLY, CDR2 FYNNEI. The V and J ends lost 8 bases and 3 bases respectively, with 13 bases between them. This CDR3 contains 13 residues. The sample holds a few counts of this clonotype. Its antigen is still unknown. V usage is TRBV2 and J usage is TRBJ1-2; a weak D match, TRBD1 (6 bases). The source is a human donor in good health (CMV status not recorded). Some clones in this sample may be carry-over from other donors' samples. The material sequenced was CD8+ T cells from cultured PBMCs, taken from culture after CMV antigen stimulation. DNA for the CDR3: TGTGCCAGCCCCAGGGGCCCCGACTATGGCTACACCTTC. Residues: CASPRGPDYGYTF.